This entry lists 6 T cell receptor beta chains sequenced from one sample in a study of beta chain features in type 1 diabetes. The investigators reverse transcribed all of the isolated RNA, so they sequenced expressed TCRB transcripts. Clones were read by immunoSEQ multiplex PCR, and TCRdb kept only the in-frame ones, dropping some. Here the sample spans roughly 500,000 clones, 30% being singletons. The specimen sequenced was naive CD4+ T cells from blood. The source of these receptors is a man aged 18 to 30 in good health.

The sample holds a few counts of this clone. This rearrangement joins TRBV18 to TRBJ2-7; 10 nucleotides match TRBD2. The CDR3 loop spans 13 amino acids. The junction had 3 bases not matched to a gene; V was cut back by 5 bases and J by 5 bases. Germline V lookup: CDR1 KGHSH, CDR2 LQKENI. This chain's CDR3 is CASSASGRDEQYF. CDR3 sequence (DNA): TGTGCCAGCTCAGCTAGCGGGAGAGACGAGCAGTACTTC.

The chain employs TRBV29-1 and TRBJ2-1, with D perhaps TRBD2 (5 bases). The length of the CDR3 is 14 residues. V gave up 5 bases and J gave up 3 bases, with 14 bases separating them. Germline CDR1 reads SQVTM; CDR2 reads ANQGSEA. The CDR3 is CSVRGRALYNEQFF. The CDR3 region has the DNA TGCAGCGTTAGAGGGAGAGCTCTCTACAATGAGCAGTTCTTC.

The chain employs TRBV18 and TRBJ2-1, with 7 bases lining up with TRBD1. J lost 6 bases, V lost 3 bases, and 11 bases had no gene match. The CDR3 covers 16 residues. The germline V gene encodes CDR1 KGHSH and CDR2 LQKENI. This CDR3 reads CASSPRGSGQGNEQFF. CDR3 nucleotides: TGTGCCAGCTCACCCAGGGGGAGCGGCCAGGGCAATGAGCAGTTCTTC.

V is TRBV29-1 and J is TRBJ1-1; 7 nucleotides match TRBD1. Unmatched junction bases numbered 8, after V lost 6 bases and J lost 4 bases. Germline CDR1 and CDR2: SQVTM and ANQGSEA. The CDR3 runs 13 residues. The CDR3 is CSVDDRDGTEAFF. The CDR3 DNA sequence: TGCAGCGTCGACGACAGGGATGGCACTGAAGCTTTCTTT. The full variable domain, rest sourced from reference TRBV29-1 and TRBJ1-1, is SAVISQKPSRDICQRGTSLTIQCQVDSQVTMMFWYRQQPGQSLTLIATANQGSEATYESGFVIDKFPISRPNLTFSTLTVSNMSPEDSSIYLCSVDDRDGTEAFFGQGTRLTVV.

The chain has TRBV28 and TRBJ2-7; unclear D gene. From germline, CDR1 is MDHEN and CDR2 SYDVKM. V lost 3 bases, J lost 2 bases, and 8 bases lay in between. The CDR3 consists of 13 residues. CDR3 in amino acids: CASSFRVPYEQYF. DNA for the CDR3: TGTGCCAGCAGTTTTCGGGTACCCTACGAGCAGTACTTC.

The rearrangement joins TRBV30 to TRBJ1-1; the D gene is possibly TRBD1 (5 bases). V dropped 0 bases and J dropped 4 bases, with 9 bases sitting between them. CDR3 length equals 13 residues. Germline V CDR1 and CDR2: GTSNPN, SVGIG (reference sequence). The CDR3 DNA follows: TGTGCCTGGAGTGTCAGGGCAGGCACTGAAGCTTTCTTT. It is translated as CAWSVRAGTEAFF.